These 31 T cell receptor beta chains were all obtained from the same sample, sequenced in a study of cytomegalovirus exposure and HLA in healthy donors. Sequencing used immunoSEQ multiplex PCR; TCRdb keeps in-frame clones, though not all of them. The table shows some 110,000 clones, with 86% occurring only once. The sample consisted of PBMCs. These receptors were collected from a young man in good health and CMV-seronegative.

The V gene is TRBV19, the J gene TRBJ2-7, with TRBD1 matching 7 bases. With 2 bases clipped from V and 5 bases from J, the junction kept 15 bases outside the gene matches. This CDR3 contains 17 residues. Germline V gene data show CDR1 as LNHDA and CDR2 as SQIVND (reference sequence). The DNA of the CDR3 is TGTGCCAGTAGTATAAGGCTCGGGACAGTCCCGGGTGACGAGCAGTACTTC. It yields the protein CASSIRLGTVPGDEQYF. The full variable domain, rest sourced from reference TRBV19 and TRBJ2-7, is DGGITQSPKYLFRKEGQNVTLSCEQNLNHDAMYWYRQDPGQGLRLIYYSQIVNDFQKGDIAEGYSVSREKKESFPLTVTSAQKNPTAFYLCASSIRLGTVPGDEQYFGPGTRLTVT.

J is TRBJ1-3 and V is TRBV30; perhaps TRBD1 as D (6 bases). This CDR3 contains 13 residues. The V end lost 4 bases, the J end lost 3 bases, and 10 bases lay between the germline ends. Germline values: CDR1 GTSNPN, CDR2 SVGIG (reference sequence). The CDR3 sequence: CAWTTGSGNTIYF. CDR3 coding DNA: TGTGCCTGGACTACAGGGAGTGGAAACACCATATATTTT.

The CDR3 is CASSVATNEKLFF. CDR3 in DNA: TGTGCCAGCAGTGTCGCAACTAATGAAAAACTGTTTTTT. This chain joins TRBV28 and TRBJ1-4, with no clear D. CDR1 is MDHEN, CDR2 SYDVKM, per germline. Trimming shortened V by 5 bases and J by 0 bases, and 4 bases separated the two germline ends. CDR3 size: 13 residues. Full variable domain (outside the CDR3, taken from reference TRBV28 and TRBJ1-4): DVKVTQSSRYLVKRTGEKVFLECVQDMDHENMFWYRQDPGLGLRLIYFSYDVKMKEKGDIPEGYSVSREKKERFSLILESASTNQTSMYLCASSVATNEKLFFGSGTQLSVL.

This rearrangement joins TRBV2 to TRBJ2-6, with 9 bases matching TRBD1. Trimming cost V 3 bases and J 2 bases; bases outside gene matches: 5. Germline V gene data show CDR1 as SNHLY and CDR2 as FYNNEI. This CDR3 comprises 17 residues. CDR3 nucleotides: TGTGCCAGCAGTGACACCACAGGGGGCGCTGGGGCCAACGTCCTGACTTTC. The encoded protein is CASSDTTGGAGANVLTF.

V and J are TRBV29-1 and TRBJ2-7; a possible D gene is TRBD2 (6 bases). V was clipped by 4 bases and J by 0 bases, with 7 bases between them. Germline lookup yields CDR1 SQVTM and CDR2 ANQGSEA. CDR3 length: 12 amino acids. CDR3 residues: CSVGGDSYEQYF. DNA for the CDR3: TGCAGCGTTGGGGGGGACTCCTACGAGCAGTACTTC.

This chain links TRBV6-4 with TRBJ2-3, with D possibly matching TRBD1 (5 bases). The CDR3 totals 13 residues. Germline V gene lookup returns CDR1 MRHNA and CDR2 SNTAGT. V was pared by 4 bases and J by 2 bases, with 7 bases between. The CDR3 coding sequence is TGTGCCAGCAGTGCCAGGGCCACAGATACGCAGTATTTT. This translates into CASSARATDTQYF.

This clone appeared a single time. The chain recombines TRBV2 with TRBJ1-5; TRBD1 might be the D (6 bases). The V end lost 4 bases, the J end lost 0 bases, and 10 bases lay between the germline ends. Germline-derived CDR1 and CDR2 are SNHLY and FYNNEI. This CDR3 contains 15 residues. The CDR3 loop is CASSVGQLSNQPQHF. CDR3 bases: TGTGCCAGCAGTGTAGGACAGCTTAGCAATCAGCCCCAGCATTTT.

The chain carries TRBV19 and TRBJ2-7; a possible D gene is TRBD2 (5 bases). This CDR3 comprises 14 residues. V gave up 5 bases and J gave up 5 bases, with 16 bases separating them. From germline, CDR1 is LNHDA and CDR2 SQIVND (reference sequence). Here the CDR3 reads CASSALASADEQYF. The CDR3 DNA sequence: TGTGCCAGTAGTGCCCTAGCCTCGGCGGACGAGCAGTACTTC.

This chain's CDR3 is CASSWTSGGTGELFF. DNA for the CDR3: TGTGCCAGCAGTTGGACTAGCGGGGGGACCGGGGAGCTGTTTTTT. The chain employs TRBV6-6 and TRBJ2-2; 14 nucleotides align to TRBD2. Germline CDR1 reads MNHNY; CDR2 reads SVGAGI (reference sequence). V lost 4 bases, J lost 5 bases, and 0 bases stayed unmatched. The CDR3 length is 15 residues.

V is TRBV7-8 and J is TRBJ1-3; D may be TRBD1 (6 bases). This CDR3 spans 14 amino acids. V was clipped by 2 bases and J by 4 bases, with 9 bases between them. In germline, CDR1 is SGHVS, CDR2 FQNEAQ. DNA of the CDR3: TGTGCCAGCAGCTTAAACAGGGTCGGAAACACCATATATTTT. It codes for CASSLNRVGNTIYF.

This clone has a single count. This rearrangement joins TRBV5-6 to TRBJ1-1, with a weak D call TRBD1 (6 bases). V lost 1 base to trimming and J lost 4 bases, with 20 bases between them. In germline, CDR1 is SGHDT, CDR2 YYEEEE. The CDR3 is 17 amino acids. In DNA form, the CDR3 reads TGTGCCAGCAGCTTGATGGGCCTACAGGGTGGAGGCACTGAAGCTTTCTTT. Its protein product is CASSLMGLQGGGTEAFF.

The chain couples TRBV19 to TRBJ1-1, with D unclear. This CDR3 comprises 12 residues. V dropped 1 base and J dropped 6 bases, with 6 bases sitting between them. Germline V lookup: CDR1 LNHDA, CDR2 SQIVND (reference sequence). The CDR3 DNA sequence: TGTGCCAGTAGTATAGGGTCGGCTGAAGCTTTCTTT. Its protein is CASSIGSAEAFF.

The gene calls are TRBV9 and TRBJ2-1; 10 nucleotides align to TRBD2. The CDR3 is made up of 16 amino acids. V lost 6 bases, J lost 4 bases, and 10 bases stayed unmatched. CDR1 is SGDLS, CDR2 YYNGEE, per germline. The CDR3 DNA follows: TGTGCCAGCACCCCAAGTAGCGGGAGGTCATACAATGAGCAGTTCTTC. Encoded protein: CASTPSSGRSYNEQFF.

The CDR3 bases are TGTGCCAGCAGCTTGGGGACAGCGAACAACTATGGCTACACCTTC. Translation gives CASSLGTANNYGYTF. The V call is TRBV5-8, the J call TRBJ1-2; weak D call: TRBD1 (6 bases). Germline values: CDR1 SGHTS, CDR2 YDEGEE. V gave up 0 bases and J gave up 2 bases, with 11 bases separating them. The CDR3 length is 15 residues.

This chain links TRBV5-6 with TRBJ1-3; 7 bases align to TRBD1. Unmatched junction bases numbered 5, after V lost 2 bases and J lost 0 bases. Germline V gene data show CDR1 as SGHDT and CDR2 as YYEEEE. The CDR3 consists of 16 residues. CDR3 sequence: CASSFPGQRSGNTIYF. CDR3 nucleotides: TGTGCCAGCAGCTTCCCGGGACAGCGCTCTGGAAACACCATATATTTT.

The chain employs TRBV7-9 and TRBJ2-1; 12 positions match TRBD2. This CDR3 spans 16 amino acids. Germline CDR1 reads SEHNR; CDR2 reads FQNEAQ (reference sequence). V lost 5 bases to trimming and J lost 10 bases; unmatched junction nucleotides: 12. CDR3 amino acids: CASSPRLAGDGLEQFF. In nucleotides, the CDR3 is TGTGCCAGCAGCCCGCGACTAGCGGGAGATGGTTTGGAGCAGTTCTTC.

The V call is TRBV25-1, the J call TRBJ2-1, with D perhaps matching TRBD1 (6 bases). V lost 3 bases and J lost 0, with 9 bases in between. The CDR3 has 15 amino acids. Germline V gene sequence: CDR1 MGHDK, CDR2 SYGVNS. The CDR3 spells CASSDLGGSYNEQFF. CDR3 sequence (DNA): TGTGCCAGCAGTGATCTAGGGGGCTCCTACAATGAGCAGTTCTTC. The full variable domain, its missing parts supplied by reference TRBV25-1 and TRBJ2-1, is EADIYQTPRYLVIGTGKKITLECSQTMGHDKMYWYQQDPGMELHLIHYSYGVNSTEKGDLSSESTVSRIRTEHFPLTLESARPSHTSQYLCASSDLGGSYNEQFFGPGTRLTVL.

This chain joins TRBV12-5 and TRBJ1-4, with no clear D. V was pared by 2 bases and J by 5 bases, with 18 bases between. CDR1 LGHNT and CDR2 FRNRAP come from the germline V gene. The CDR3 length is 17 residues. CDR3 loop: CASGLSHKVAGNEKLFF. In DNA, the CDR3 is TGTGCTAGTGGTTTGTCCCACAAGGTGGCGGGAAATGAAAAACTGTTTTTT. The full variable domain, its missing parts supplied by reference TRBV12-5 and TRBJ1-4, is DARVTQTPRHKVTEMGQEVTMRCQPILGHNTVFWYRQTMMQGLELLAYFRNRAPLDDSGMPKDRFSAEMPDATLATLKIQPSEPRDSAVYFCASGLSHKVAGNEKLFFGSGTQLSVL.

The gene calls are TRBV5-6 and TRBJ1-2; TRBD1 matches 9 bases. The ends lost 1 base at V and 2 bases at J; junction bases unmatched: 0. Germline V gene data show CDR1 as SGHDT and CDR2 as YYEEEE. This CDR3 has 14 residues. The CDR3 reads CASSLTGGNYGYTF. The CDR3 DNA is TGTGCCAGCAGCTTGACAGGGGGCAACTATGGCTACACCTTC.

The V call is TRBV30, the J call TRBJ1-4; D gene uncertain. CDR1 is GTSNPN, CDR2 SVGIG, per germline (reference sequence). The ends were cut back, 0 bases at V and 8 bases at J, with 16 bases in the middle. The CDR3 is 15 amino acids. The chain's CDR3 is CAWSVSIGGSEKLFF. In nucleotides, the CDR3 is TGTGCCTGGAGTGTAAGCATAGGAGGTAGCGAAAAACTGTTTTTT.

The chain is built from TRBV29-1 and TRBJ2-1; D is perhaps TRBD1 (6 bases). Germline CDR1 reads SQVTM; CDR2 reads ANQGSEA. The CDR3 sequence is 16 residues long. Trimming pared 0 bases from V and 2 bases from J, leaving 14 bases between. CDR3 in DNA: TGCAGCGTTGAAGATGGACAGCTTTCGACCTACAATGAGCAGTTCTTC. It specifies CSVEDGQLSTYNEQFF.

The gene calls are TRBV5-1 and TRBJ2-7, with 7 bases that match TRBD1. The CDR3 runs 15 residues. Germline CDR1 SGHRS, CDR2 YFSETQ. V lost 2 bases to trimming and J lost 2 bases; unmatched junction nucleotides: 7. The CDR3 is CASSLQGHSAYEQYF. The CDR3 DNA follows: TGCGCCAGCAGCTTACAGGGGCATAGCGCCTACGAGCAGTACTTC.

There are many counts of this clone. The rearrangement links TRBV7-9 to TRBJ1-2; tentatively, D is TRBD1 (5 bases). Germline V gives CDR1 SEHNR, CDR2 FQNEAQ (reference sequence). This CDR3 is built from 11 residues. Trimming took 5 bases from V and 7 from J, leaving 8 bases between them. The CDR3 sequence is CASSRDFGYTF. The CDR3 nucleotides are TGTGCCAGCAGCCGGGACTTTGGCTACACCTTC. The full variable domain, with the rest looked up from reference TRBV7-9 and TRBJ1-2, is DTGVSQNPRHKITKRGQNVTFRCDPISEHNRLYWYRQTLGQGPEFLTYFQNEAQLEKSRLLSDRFSAERPKGSFSTLEIQRTEQGDSAMYLCASSRDFGYTFGSGTRLTVV.

This CDR3 reads CAWSVEGGGYEQYF. In DNA form, the CDR3 reads TGTGCCTGGAGTGTAGAAGGGGGCGGGTACGAGCAGTACTTC. This chain links TRBV30 with TRBJ2-7, with TRBD1 identical over 7 bases. There are 14 residues in the CDR3. After removal of 0 bases from V and 4 bases from J, the junction contained 6 bases not matched to a gene. From germline, CDR1 is GTSNPN and CDR2 SVGIG (reference sequence).

This clone was detected a few times. V usage is TRBV2 and J usage is TRBJ2-5, with 7 positions matching TRBD1. Germline V gives CDR1 SNHLY, CDR2 FYNNEI. V trimming: 7 bases; J trimming: 3 bases; junction bases outside the gene matches: 8. The CDR3 has 14 residues. Written as DNA, the CDR3 is TGTGCCAGCATCCCGGGACAGAAAGAAGAGACCCAGTACTTC. It encodes CASIPGQKEETQYF.

This chain connects TRBV6-6 to TRBJ2-7, with 10 bases lining up with TRBD2. V lost 7 bases, J lost 2 bases, and 8 bases stayed unmatched. Looked up from germline, CDR1 is MNHNY and CDR2 is SVGAGI (reference sequence). The CDR3 covers 15 residues. The chain's CDR3 is CASNPRTSGTYEQYF. CDR3 sequence (DNA): TGTGCCAGCAACCCCCGGACTAGCGGCACCTACGAGCAGTACTTC.

This clone was recorded once. V and J are TRBV2 and TRBJ2-7; 9 positions agree with TRBD1. The V gene's germline CDR1 is SNHLY and CDR2 FYNNEI. The V segment lost 6 bases and the J segment 3 bases; nucleotides outside the gene matches: 6. This CDR3 region has 14 residues. The CDR3 region has the DNA TGTGCCAGCAGGAGGGACAGGGAAGTCTACGAGCAGTACTTC. Its protein is CASRRDREVYEQYF.

The V gene is TRBV6-6, the J gene TRBJ1-3, with 7 bases matching TRBD1. V dropped 2 bases and J dropped 4; count of bases not matched to a gene: 8. Germline loops: CDR1 MNHNY, CDR2 SVGAGI (reference sequence). This CDR3 spans 16 amino acids. The CDR3 nucleotides read TGTGCCAGCAGTTACACCACGGGACAGACAGGAAACACCATATATTTT. As protein: CASSYTTGQTGNTIYF.

The J gene is TRBJ1-1, the V gene TRBV6-6; 7 nucleotides agree with TRBD1. The CDR3 is made up of 15 amino acids. With V trimmed by 5 bases and J by 0 bases, 6 bases remained unmatched. Germline assignment: CDR1 MNHNY and CDR2 SVGAGI (reference sequence). The CDR3 protein is CASSHPGTVNTEAFF. In nucleotides, the CDR3 is TGTGCCAGCAGTCATCCGGGGACAGTGAACACTGAAGCTTTCTTT.

This chain uses TRBV4-1 with TRBJ1-1; D not certain. Germline CDR1 MGHRA, CDR2 YSYEKL. This CDR3 has 15 residues. V lost 0 bases and J lost 4, with 12 bases in between. Here the CDR3 reads CASSQDTAGFTEAFF. The CDR3 DNA sequence: TGCGCCAGCAGCCAAGATACGGCAGGCTTCACTGAAGCTTTCTTT.

The chain employs TRBV7-8 and TRBJ2-3, with D maybe TRBD1 (5 bases). CDR1 and CDR2 (germline): SGHVS, FQNEAQ. This CDR3 has 16 amino acids. The V and J ends lost 3 bases and 2 bases respectively, with 15 bases between them. CDR3 DNA sequence: TGTGCCAGCAGCTTGAGAGCCTTAGGGGCCACAGATACGCAGTATTTT. The encoded protein is CASSLRALGATDTQYF.